Described below is a single TCR beta chain sequence and its context. Its antigen is as yet unknown. The sample belongs to a study of blood T cells in healthy people across ages. Study outcomes and limitations: The study regarded diversity estimates from one million T cells as underestimates. Whereas aged donors had fewer naive CD4+ cells, long-lived donors had more of them and higher diversity.

This CDR3 is 15 amino acids long. Germline V gives CDR1 SGHTA, CDR2 FQGNSA. Using a J-beta primer mix together with a sample-barcoded 5' primer, a second PCR was run for 7 to 11 cycles. TCRdb recomputed calls from the 5' RACE reads with MiXCR, one row per CDR3 protein. The table shows over 1,300,000 distinct CDR3 sequences, with approximately 59% occurring only once. Input material: blood. The gene calls are TRBV7-2 and TRBJ2-7; D is unclear. The J call may be mistaken, given a closer DNA end match to TRBJ2-4. The sequence was obtained from a man between 18 and 29 years old in good health. In DNA, the CDR3 is TGTGCCAGCAGCACAGATGCAACCTCGATGAACATTCAGTACTTC. Translation gives CASSTDATSMNIQYF.